The source of this T cell receptor (beta chain) is a study of control samples from healthy donors and cancer patients. Libraries were prepared by immunoSEQ multiplex PCR; TCRdb keeps only in-frame clonotypes and omits some of them. The sample has over 75,000 clones, roughly 91% seen once. The CDR3 contains 14 residues. CDR1 MNHEY and CDR2 SVGAGI come from the germline V gene. The V and J ends lost 4 bases and 5 bases, in that order; junction bases with no gene match: 8. The specimen was blood. The source of this sequence is a man younger than 40 in good health. The gene calls are TRBV6-5 and TRBJ2-7; 7 positions match TRBD2. CDR3 sequence (DNA): TGTGCCAGCAGTTTCGGCGGGAGAGGGAACGAGCAGTACTTC. Its protein is CASSFGGRGNEQYF.